These 5 T cell receptor beta chains were all obtained from the same sample, sequenced in a study of T cells after yellow fever vaccination. TCRdb recomputed calls from the 5' RACE reads with MiXCR, one row per CDR3 protein. The top ten clones hold approximately 1.1% of a sample with roughly 240,000 distinct CDR3 sequences, about 7% of them seen once. The source was CD4+ T cells sorted from PBMCs, collected on the day of the yellow fever booster vaccination. These receptors all stem from a man younger than 40 who received the YFV17D yellow fever vaccine.

CDR3 DNA sequence: TGTGCCATCAGTGAGTCGGCGGCCGCTGGAAACACCATATATTTT. Encoded protein: CAISESAAAGNTIYF. The rearrangement links TRBV10-3 to TRBJ1-3; D call uncertain. Looked up from germline, CDR1 is ENHRY and CDR2 is SYGVKD. V gave up 0 bases and J gave up 2 bases, with 8 bases separating them. CDR3 length equals 15 residues.

This clonotype was seen a few times. This chain connects TRBV5-1 to TRBJ2-3; D unresolved. This CDR3 comprises 12 residues. The V and J ends lost 4 bases and 12 bases respectively, with 15 bases between them. The V gene's germline CDR1 is SGHRS and CDR2 YFSETQ. CDR3 nucleotides: TGCGCCAGCAGCGAGGTGGGGATGGTTCAGTATTTT. It is translated as CASSEVGMVQYF.

This clonotype was recorded a few times. The rearrangement links TRBV19 to TRBJ2-3; D remains ambiguous. V was pared by 6 bases and J by 3 bases, with 7 bases between. CDR1 is LNHDA, CDR2 SQIVND, per germline (reference sequence). CDR3 length equals 12 residues. The CDR3 region is CASSMTTDTQYF. CDR3 sequence (DNA): TGTGCCAGTAGCATGACTACAGATACGCAGTATTTT. Based on the CDR3 plus reference TRBV19 and TRBJ2-3, the full variable domain is DGGITQSPKYLFRKEGQNVTLSCEQNLNHDAMYWYRQDPGQGLRLIYYSQIVNDFQKGDIAEGYSVSREKKESFPLTVTSAQKNPTAFYLCASSMTTDTQYFGPGTRLTVL.

This clonotype appeared a few times. The chain employs TRBV20-1 and TRBJ2-2, with D possibly TRBD2 on 6 matching bases. The germline V gene encodes CDR1 DFQATT and CDR2 SNEGSKA (reference sequence). The CDR3 has 16 amino acids. The V end lost 1 base, the J end lost 3 bases, and 15 bases lay between the germline ends. CDR3 in amino acids: CSARGRRLGDTGELFF. As DNA, the CDR3 is TGCAGTGCTAGAGGCCGAAGACTAGGGGACACCGGGGAGCTGTTTTTT.

This clonotype was recorded many times. The genes are TRBV11-2 and TRBJ2-2; D call uncertain. With 1 base removed from V and 4 bases from J, the gap between germline ends came to 7 bases. This CDR3 is 14 amino acids long. CDR1 and CDR2 from the germline V gene are SGHAT and FQNNGV. CDR3 bases: TGTGCCAGCAGCTTAGGGCCAACCACCGGGGAGCTGTTTTTT. It is translated as CASSLGPTTGELFF.